A single T cell receptor beta chain is shown here with its context. The antigen is not known. At one of its ends the junction is not consistent with the germline gene, which may arise from a read error. Germline CDR1 and CDR2: SGHTA and FQGNSA. This CDR3 has 16 amino acids. These data belong to a study of blood T cells in healthy people across ages. Study-wide points: PBMCs that were unsorted prevented a conclusive naive versus antigen-experienced comparison.

For the second PCR, which ran for about 7 to 12 cycles, a sample-barcoded 5' primer and a J-beta primer mix were used. TCRdb reprocessed the 5' RACE reads with MiXCR, giving one entry per CDR3 protein. The sample shows about 570,000 distinct CDR3 sequences, roughly a quarter of them seen only once. These sequences were also reported in another study, on T cells of mothers and their children. That study adds: Overlap in related mother-child pairs always slightly exceeded unrelated pairs, never significantly.

This rearrangement joins TRBV7-2 to TRBJ2-6; tentatively, D is TRBD1 (5 bases). The origin of this receptor is a boy younger than 10 in good health. Sequencing was performed on blood. The CDR3 region is CASSPRVLSGANILTF. The CDR3 region has the DNA TGTGCCAGCAGCCCCAGAGTCCTCTCTGGGGCCAACATCCTGACTTTC.